The T cell receptor beta chain described here comes from a study of cytomegalovirus exposure and HLA in healthy donors (TCRdb year 2017). With regard to the full study: According to an earlier analysis of 450 to 650 of the donors, roughly 180 million T cells yielded 120 million or so unique TCR beta sequences and more than 250 Gb of sequence data. Around 300 gigabases of sequencing data and approximately 80 million unique TCR sequences were included in an early release covering around 650 HLA-typed donors. The study used immunosequencing to profile the T cell repertoires of several hundred subjects and linked those repertoires to cytomegalovirus serostatus. Donor age, sex, ethnicity and CMV serostatus were collected together with the repertoire data. Besides the first cohort of roughly 660 subjects, a separate validation cohort made up of 120 or so different subjects was used. HLA typing included class I and class II loci at four-digit resolution. To study patterns of TCR occurrence, a later analysis re-analyzed previously published TCR beta repertoires from 500 to 850 donors and added high-resolution HLA genotyping. In an earlier analysis of about 590 of the donors, high-throughput TCR beta sequencing was used to judge whether each TCR beta V gene segment behaved as functional or pseudogenic. Rather than using new phenotypic data, the later analysis identified candidate immune exposures from TCR beta sequences and from how often those sequences occurred across donors. Of the roughly 390 genotyped donors, 81% fell in the genetic ancestry cluster associated with self-reported Caucasian donors. The aim of the study was to test whether cataloging public T cell receptors could identify signatures of past pathogen exposure. In a later genetic analysis, genome-wide SNP genotypes for 398 of the 666 donors were used, and that subset was treated as a discovery cohort. Every repertoire in the discovery cohort had been generated on one and the same sequencing platform. Among over 350 genotyped donors of the cohort, an average of roughly 240,000 unique TCR beta nucleotide sequences were sequenced per donor, around a sixth of them non-productive. Typing coverage varied by locus: roughly 620-630 donors for A, B, C, DRB1 and DQB1; approximately 500 for DQA1; more than 600 for DPA1; under 490 for DPB1. Roughly five DR-DQ haplotypes were treated as single units for association and clustering because of strong linkage in the cohort. The study combined high-throughput TCR immunosequencing, statistical association of individual TCRs with disease status, and machine learning to predict cytomegalovirus infection status.

CDR1 and CDR2 are read off the germline V gene as SGHTA and FQGTGA. V and J are trimmed by 5 bases and 6 bases, and the gene matches miss 4 bases of the junction. The CDR3 runs 14 amino acids, cysteine and phenylalanine included. Solely the CDR3 DNA is kept, with 42 bases framed from the first base. In total, approximately 700 healthy bone marrow donors made up the cohort. At the time of sampling, every cohort member was nominally healthy, though immune exposures that went unrecorded were likely present. The donor tested CMV seropositive, placing the donor among the 310 or so seropositive members of the cohort. A peripheral blood sample was provided by each donor, and peripheral blood mononuclear cells were used for TCR beta sequencing. Genomic DNA was extracted from the blood cell samples with the Qiagen DNeasy Blood Extraction Kit. In the case of this clone: No cognate antigen has been identified for it. One base away there is no much larger clone; base qualities are not given.

Overall study outcomes, separate from this receptor: The study gave a list of 150 to 200 TCR beta chains associated with cytomegalovirus. The cohort was sequenced for TCR beta chains only, and without alpha or paired-chain data the features that could be detected were limited. According to the authors, the approach could potentially be generalized to other disease states and immunological phenotypes. While some public TCRs were present in many individuals, most TCR sequences turned up only very rarely across donors. Because counts were too low, about 18 rarely observed V segments, including chromosome 9 orphons, were excluded from the earlier analysis of several hundred of the donors. Several of the top co-occurrence clusters appeared to be linked to parvovirus B19, influenza, CMV and Epstein-Barr virus, according to a later analysis. A later analysis associated 16,951 TCR beta sequences with specific HLA alleles at a false discovery rate of 0.05. Because HLA typing was missing for some donors at each locus, association tests included only the typed subset. A cluster of highly shared sequence variants was judged likely to be a technical artifact of the sequencing pipeline. The classifier was reported to diagnose cytomegalovirus status with high specificity and sensitivity in both the original cohort and the validation cohort. In vitro tests confirmed that a few of the cytomegalovirus-associated TCR beta chains recognize cytomegalovirus antigens. In a later genetic analysis, a missense DCLRE1C variant was associated with V-gene and J-gene trimming of TCR beta chains, and the association was replicated in an independent cohort. The presence/absence analyses assumed that sequencing depth was roughly uniform across donors, and that assumption may not be true. In an earlier analysis of 450 to 750 of the donors, most TCR beta V segments appeared in productive rearrangements about 87% or about 30% of the time, broadly matching IMGT annotations. Linkage disequilibrium might explain the correlated functional status among segregating V segments, but an unknown experimental factor could not be ruled out. A further reported finding was that TCR beta sequences accurately predicted the HLA-A and HLA-B alleles for most subjects in the first cohort. In a later analysis, most CMV-associated TCR beta chains were found to appear HLA-restricted, with HLA associations seemingly driven largely by CMV exposure. Immune exposure information for the cohort was limited to CMV serostatus. Some IMGT-functional V segments, including TRBV6-2 and TRBV6-3, could not be distinguished by the 87-base-pair reads and were therefore excluded. In a later analysis, the rate of TCR association differed among HLA loci, with DRB1 alleles having the most associated TCRs and HLA-C alleles having the fewest. Compared with the 666-donor mean, donors in an Asian-associated ancestry cluster had fewer N-insertions in productive TCRs, according to a later genetic analysis. Strong co-occurrence of HLA alleles, especially DR and DQ, made assigning TCR associations to individual alleles difficult. In a later analysis, HLA-associated TCR beta chains were found to be more clonally expanded and to have lower generation probabilities than equally common non-associated chains.

The method behind the library was the immunoSEQ multiplex PCR assay. For the multiplex PCR, a mixture combining 60 forward primers for TCR Vbeta segments and 13 reverse primers for TCR Jbeta segments was used. The CDR3 region of rearranged TCR beta genes was amplified from genomic DNA by a multiplex PCR assay. On the Illumina HiSeq System, the amplified TCR beta libraries were sequenced as 87-base-pair reads. The paper's processing steps were these. In a later analysis, 70 million to 95 million unique TCR beta chains were counted across the 690 or so repertoires, and roughly 11 million of these chains were shared by at least two donors. Raw reads were error-corrected and collapsed into unique sequences by a nearest-neighbor algorithm in which closely related sequences were merged to remove PCR and sequencing errors. Alignment of CDR3 sequences to IMGT reference sequences was used to assign V, D and J gene segments. For a sequence to be retained, at least a six-nucleotide match to both a V gene segment and a J gene segment was required. A rearrangement counted as productive if the CDR3 had no stop codons and remained in frame with V and J, and every other rearrangement counted as non-productive. Following IMGT convention, CDR3 was defined as the stretch from the second conserved V-encoded cysteine up to the conserved J-encoded phenylalanine. In an earlier analysis of around 640 of the donors, sequences lacking an unambiguous match to a single V gene segment were excluded. In an earlier analysis of several hundred of the donors, V segments were called functional above 56.7% productive rearrangements and were called segregating when the between-donor standard deviation exceeded 5%. A statistical classification framework was built for diagnosing cytomegalovirus status from the catalog of TCR beta chain sequences. In a later analysis, TCR nucleotide sequences were compared against IMGT/GENE-DB human TR gene sequences so that V and J genes could be assigned. Using the TCRdist pipeline, a later analysis assigned CDR3 sequences along with most-parsimonious VDJ recombination scenarios. In a later analysis, each TCR beta chain was defined by its CDR3 amino acid sequence together with its V-gene family, and reads lacking a unique V-gene family were excluded. As a way to deal with suspected cross-contamination and a sequencing artifact, a later analysis dropped more than 500 nucleotide sequences that were highly shared and had low generation probability. In a later analysis, a clonal expansion index for each public chain was calculated from normalized within-repertoire ranks of inferred template counts. In a later analysis, generation probabilities were computed with a VDJ recombination model fitted to out-of-frame rearrangements, and the resulting probabilities were checked against IGoR. In a later analysis, hypergeometric tests were used to score TCR-TCR, TCR-HLA and TCR-CMV co-occurrence, with a repertoire-size bias correction applied to TCR pairs. A later analysis estimated false discovery rates by permuting HLA or CMV assignments 20 times. In a later analysis, co-occurring TCRs were grouped using DBSCAN, with TCRdist sequence similarity added in when clustering inside HLA-allele-positive subsets. Repertoires with fewer than 30,000 or more than 120,000 public chains, plus five repertoires with anomalous nucleotide sharing, were excluded from co-occurrence clustering. Sourced from immuneACCESS, this table was stored by TCRdb with only in-frame sequences that have V and J called. A share of the clones is absent; for the studies checked, an unresolved V gene accounts for under half, and the remainder has no known explanation. The DNA was the basis for D and trimming; V, J and clone size are from that table. Across this sample there are roughly 86,000 clones, with roughly 60% seen only once. The ten largest clones capture about 22% of the sample.

Sequencing was performed on PBMCs. The chain is encoded by TRBV7-3 joined to TRBJ2-1, with 10 middle bases fitting TRBD2. The receptor's source is a woman between 45 and 60 years old in good health and CMV-seropositive. The CDR3 amino acid sequence is: CASSRGTSVNEQFF. The nucleotide sequence reads TGTGCCAGCAGCAGAGGGACTAGCGTCAATGAGCAGTTCTTC.